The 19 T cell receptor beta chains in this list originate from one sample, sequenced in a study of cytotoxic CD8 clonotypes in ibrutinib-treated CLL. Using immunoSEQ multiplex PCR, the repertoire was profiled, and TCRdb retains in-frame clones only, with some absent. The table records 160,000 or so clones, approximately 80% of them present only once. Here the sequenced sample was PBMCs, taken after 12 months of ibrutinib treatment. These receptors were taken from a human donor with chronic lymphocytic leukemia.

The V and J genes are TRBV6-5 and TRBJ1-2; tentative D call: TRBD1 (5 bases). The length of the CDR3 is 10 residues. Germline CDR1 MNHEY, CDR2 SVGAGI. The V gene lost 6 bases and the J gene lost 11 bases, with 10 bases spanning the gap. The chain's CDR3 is CASSAGSYTF. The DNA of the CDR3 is TGTGCCAGCAGCGCAGGGTCTTACACCTTC.

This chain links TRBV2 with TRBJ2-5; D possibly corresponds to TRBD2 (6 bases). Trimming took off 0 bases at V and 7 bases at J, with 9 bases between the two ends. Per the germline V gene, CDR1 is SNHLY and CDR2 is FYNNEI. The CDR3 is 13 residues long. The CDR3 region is CASSEAEAGTQYF. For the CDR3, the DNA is TGTGCCAGCAGTGAAGCCGAAGCGGGGACCCAGTACTTC.

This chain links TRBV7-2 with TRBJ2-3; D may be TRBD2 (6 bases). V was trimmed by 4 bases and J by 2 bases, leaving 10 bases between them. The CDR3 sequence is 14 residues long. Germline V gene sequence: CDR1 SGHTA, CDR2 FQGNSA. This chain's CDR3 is CASSSSGYTDTQYF. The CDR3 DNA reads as TGTGCCAGCAGCTCGAGCGGGTACACAGATACGCAGTATTTT.

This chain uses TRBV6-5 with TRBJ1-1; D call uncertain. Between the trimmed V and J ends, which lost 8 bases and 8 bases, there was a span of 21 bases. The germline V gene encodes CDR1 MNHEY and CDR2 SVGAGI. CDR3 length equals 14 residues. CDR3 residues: CASSQEVSAREAFF. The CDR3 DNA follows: TGTGCCAGCTCTCAAGAAGTTAGCGCCCGCGAAGCTTTCTTT.

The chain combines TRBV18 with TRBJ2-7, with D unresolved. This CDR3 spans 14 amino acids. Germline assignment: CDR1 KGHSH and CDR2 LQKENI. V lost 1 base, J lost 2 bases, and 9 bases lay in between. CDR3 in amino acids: CASSPLYGAYEQYF. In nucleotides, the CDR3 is TGTGCCAGCTCACCACTCTACGGCGCCTACGAGCAGTACTTC.

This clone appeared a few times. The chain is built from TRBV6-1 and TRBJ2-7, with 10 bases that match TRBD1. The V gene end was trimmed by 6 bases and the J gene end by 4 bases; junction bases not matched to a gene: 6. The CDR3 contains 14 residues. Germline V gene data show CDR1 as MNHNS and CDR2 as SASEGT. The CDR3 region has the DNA TGTGCCAGCAGATTCCCGGGACAGGGGTACGAGCAGTACTTC. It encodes CASRFPGQGYEQYF.

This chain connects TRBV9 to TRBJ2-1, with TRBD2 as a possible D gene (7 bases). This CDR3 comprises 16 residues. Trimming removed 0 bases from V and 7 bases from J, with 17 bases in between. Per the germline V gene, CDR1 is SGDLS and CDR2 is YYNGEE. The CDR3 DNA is TGTGCCAGCAGCGTAGGCTTAACGGGGGGCGGAAATGAGCAGTTCTTC. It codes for CASSVGLTGGGNEQFF.

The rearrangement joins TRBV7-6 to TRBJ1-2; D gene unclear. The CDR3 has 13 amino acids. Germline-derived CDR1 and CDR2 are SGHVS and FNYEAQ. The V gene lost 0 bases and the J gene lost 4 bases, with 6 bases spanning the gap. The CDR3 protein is CASSLAGGYGYTF. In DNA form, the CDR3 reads TGTGCCAGCAGCTTAGCGGGCGGCTATGGCTACACCTTC.

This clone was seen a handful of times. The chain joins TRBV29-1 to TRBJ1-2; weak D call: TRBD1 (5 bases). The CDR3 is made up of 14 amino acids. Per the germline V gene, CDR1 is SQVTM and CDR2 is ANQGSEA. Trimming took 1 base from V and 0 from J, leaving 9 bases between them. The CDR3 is CSVEAQGTNYGYTF. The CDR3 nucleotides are TGCAGCGTTGAAGCCCAGGGTACTAACTATGGCTACACCTTC.

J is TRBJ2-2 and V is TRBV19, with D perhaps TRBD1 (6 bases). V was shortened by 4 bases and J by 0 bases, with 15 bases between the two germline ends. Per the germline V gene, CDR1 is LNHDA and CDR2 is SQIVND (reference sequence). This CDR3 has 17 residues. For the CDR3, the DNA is TGTGCCAGTAGTACCCGCGGACAGCTTTCGAACACCGGGGAGCTGTTTTTT. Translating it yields CASSTRGQLSNTGELFF.

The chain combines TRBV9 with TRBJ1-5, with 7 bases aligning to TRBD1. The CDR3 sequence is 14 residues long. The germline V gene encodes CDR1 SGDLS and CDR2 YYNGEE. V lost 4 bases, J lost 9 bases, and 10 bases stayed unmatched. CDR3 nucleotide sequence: TGTGCCAGCAGCCCCCGACAGGGACCGTGGCCCCAGCATTTT. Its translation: CASSPRQGPWPQHF.

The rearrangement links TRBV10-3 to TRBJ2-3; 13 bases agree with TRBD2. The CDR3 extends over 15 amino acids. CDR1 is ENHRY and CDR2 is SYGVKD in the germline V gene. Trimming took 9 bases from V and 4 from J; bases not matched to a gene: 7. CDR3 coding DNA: TGTGCCATTCGTCGGACTAGCGGGAGCGCAGATACGCAGTATTTT. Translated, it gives CAIRRTSGSADTQYF.

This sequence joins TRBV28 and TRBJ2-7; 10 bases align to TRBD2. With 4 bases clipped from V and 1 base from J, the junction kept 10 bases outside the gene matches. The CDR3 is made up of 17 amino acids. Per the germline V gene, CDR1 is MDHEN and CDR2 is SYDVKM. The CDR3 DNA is TGTGCCAGCAGTTCATTAGGGGCTAGCGGGGGTTCCTACGAGCAGTACTTC. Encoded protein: CASSSLGASGGSYEQYF. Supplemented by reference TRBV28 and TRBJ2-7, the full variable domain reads DVKVTQSSRYLVKRTGEKVFLECVQDMDHENMFWYRQDPGLGLRLIYFSYDVKMKEKGDIPEGYSVSREKKERFSLILESASTNQTSMYLCASSSLGASGGSYEQYFGPGTRLTVT.

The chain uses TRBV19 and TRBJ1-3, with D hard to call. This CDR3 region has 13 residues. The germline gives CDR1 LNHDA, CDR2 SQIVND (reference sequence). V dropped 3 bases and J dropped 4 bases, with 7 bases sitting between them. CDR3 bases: TGTGCCAGTAGTATCGAATCAGGAAACACCATATATTTT. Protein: CASSIESGNTIYF.

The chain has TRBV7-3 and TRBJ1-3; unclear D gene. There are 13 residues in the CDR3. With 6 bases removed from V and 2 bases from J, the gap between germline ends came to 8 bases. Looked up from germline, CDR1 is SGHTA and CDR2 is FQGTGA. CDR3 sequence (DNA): TGTGCCAGCAGTCCGGCACCTGGAAACACCATATATTTT. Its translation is CASSPAPGNTIYF.

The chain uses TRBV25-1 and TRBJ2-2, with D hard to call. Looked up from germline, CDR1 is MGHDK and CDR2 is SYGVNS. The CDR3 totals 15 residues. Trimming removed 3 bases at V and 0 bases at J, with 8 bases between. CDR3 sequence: CASSDTSPNTGELFF. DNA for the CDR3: TGTGCCAGCAGTGATACCTCGCCGAACACCGGGGAGCTGTTTTTT.

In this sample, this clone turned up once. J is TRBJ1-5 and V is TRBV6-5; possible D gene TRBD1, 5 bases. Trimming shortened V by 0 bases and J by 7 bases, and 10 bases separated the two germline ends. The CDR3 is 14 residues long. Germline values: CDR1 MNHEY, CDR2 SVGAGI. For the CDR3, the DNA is TGTGCCAGCAGTTACTCGGTGGGGACCCAGCCCCAGCATTTT. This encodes CASSYSVGTQPQHF.

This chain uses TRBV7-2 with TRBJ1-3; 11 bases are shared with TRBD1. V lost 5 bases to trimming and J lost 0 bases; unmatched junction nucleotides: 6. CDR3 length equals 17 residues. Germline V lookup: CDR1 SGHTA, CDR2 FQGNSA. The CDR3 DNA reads TGTGCCAGCAGCCCGCTCGGGACAGGGGGCTCTGGAAACACCATATATTTT. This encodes CASSPLGTGGSGNTIYF.

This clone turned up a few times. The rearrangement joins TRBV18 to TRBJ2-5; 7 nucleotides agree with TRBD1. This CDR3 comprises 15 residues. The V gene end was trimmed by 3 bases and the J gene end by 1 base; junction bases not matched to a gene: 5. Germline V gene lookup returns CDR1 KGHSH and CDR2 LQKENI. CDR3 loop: CASSPRQGPQETQYF. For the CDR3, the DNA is TGTGCCAGCTCACCCCGACAGGGCCCCCAAGAGACCCAGTACTTC.